Shown below are 20 T cell receptor beta chains from a single sample sequenced in a study of Graves' ophthalmopathy and Graves' hyperthyroidism. The TCR beta CDR3 regions underwent amplification from RNA transcripts. An opening RT-PCR round employed HTBI primers and preceded a second-round multiplex PCR. TCRdb itself ran the multiplex PCR reads through MiXCR, one entry per CDR3 protein. This table has approximately 1.2 million distinct CDR3 sequences, about two fifths appearing once. Sequencing input: peripheral blood or thyroid tissue (not recorded which). These receptor sequences come from an adult man with Graves' hyperthyroidism.

This clonotype was found many times. A much larger clone lies one base from this, so it may be a read error. The genes are TRBV7-8 and TRBJ1-5; TRBD2 agrees at 8 bases. Matching the DNA end better, TRBJ2-3 makes the J call doubtful. The CDR3 is 14 residues long. Germline CDR1 SGHVS, CDR2 FQNEAQ. DNA for the CDR3: TGTGCCAGCAGCCACCGGGAGGGCGTTGATCCCCAGTATTTT. Its protein product is CASSHREGVDPQYF.

Note on this clonotype: Given a much more abundant clone one base away, this may be a read error. The rearrangement joins TRBV7-8 to TRBJ1-1, with D possibly TRBD1 on 6 matching bases. The CDR3 totals 15 residues. Looked up from germline, CDR1 is SGHVS and CDR2 is FQNEAQ. The CDR3, as DNA: TGTACCACTACCTATACAGGGTTCATGAACACTGAAGCTTTCTTT. Translating gives CTTTYTGFMNTEAFF. Using reference TRBV7-8 and TRBJ1-1 for the parts outside the CDR3, the full variable domain is GAGVSQSPRYKVAKRGQDVALRCDPISGHVSLFWYQQALGQGPEFLTYFQNEAQLDKSGLPSDRFFAERPEGSVSTLKIQRTQQEDSAVYLCTTTYTGFMNTEAFFGQGTRLTVV.

The V call is TRBV19, the J call TRBJ1-2; D is perhaps TRBD1 (5 bases). This CDR3 has 17 residues. The germline V and J ends were trimmed by 5 bases and 4 bases, with 23 bases remaining between them. Germline V CDR1 and CDR2: LNHDA, SQIVND (reference sequence). The CDR3 DNA reads as TGTGCCAGTAGTGGGGCCGGACGGGACGGTAGCGGCTATGGCTACACCTTC. This gives the protein CASSGAGRDGSGYGYTF.

At least ten counts were recorded for this clonotype. V usage is TRBV29-1 and J usage is TRBJ2-2; D might be TRBD1 (9 bases). Germline V CDR1 and CDR2: SQVTM, ANQGSEA. The CDR3 sequence is 15 residues long. Trimming took 4 bases from V and 6 from J, leaving 18 bases between them. CDR3 coding DNA: TGCAGCGTTGGCGGGGGGACAGGGTTGGCCGGGGAGCTGTTTTTT. This gives the protein CSVGGGTGLAGELFF.

This clonotype turned up a few times. The chain couples TRBV20-1 to TRBJ1-2; 9 bases match TRBD1. CDR3 length: 16 amino acids. V lost 3 bases and J lost 4; bases outside the gene matches: 12. The V gene's germline CDR1 is DFQATT and CDR2 SNEGSKA (reference sequence). The CDR3 loop reads CSASGGQGPVVYGYTF. CDR3 bases: TGCAGTGCTAGCGGGGGACAGGGACCAGTAGTCTATGGCTACACCTTC.

This clonotype was observed a handful of times. The chain carries TRBV10-3 and TRBJ2-3; D not resolved. The germline gives CDR1 ENHRY, CDR2 SYGVKD. This CDR3 has 13 amino acids. Trimming took 3 bases from V and 4 from J, leaving 8 bases between them. CDR3 sequence: CAISEIGSDTQYF. DNA for the CDR3: TGTGCCATCAGTGAAATCGGCTCAGATACGCAGTATTTT.

The chain has TRBV5-1 and TRBJ1-1, with 9 bases lining up with TRBD1. Germline V lookup: CDR1 SGHRS, CDR2 YFSETQ. The CDR3 is made up of 15 amino acids. Trimming removed 1 base from V and 3 bases from J; junction bases left unmatched: 4. The CDR3 DNA follows: TGCGCCAGCAGCTTGAACAGGGGGCAGGACACTGAAGCTTTCTTT. Translated: CASSLNRGQDTEAFF. The whole variable domain, remainder taken from reference TRBV5-1 and TRBJ1-1, is KAGVTQTPRYLIKTRGQQVTLSCSPISGHRSVSWYQQTPGQGLQFLFEYFSETQRNKGNFPGRFSGRQFSNSRSEMNVSTLELGDSALYLCASSLNRGQDTEAFFGQGTRLTVV.

Ten or more counts support this clonotype. V usage is TRBV5-1 and J usage is TRBJ1-3, with a tentative D call TRBD1 (5 bases). Trimming removed 1 base from V and 0 bases from J, with 20 bases in between. Per germline, CDR1 SGHRS and CDR2 YFSETQ. The CDR3 is 19 residues long. Written as DNA, the CDR3 is TGCGCCAGCAGCTTGAGTTCCCGCCAACAGGTCTACTCTGGAAACACCATATATTTT. It encodes CASSLSSRQQVYSGNTIYF.

Details on this clonotype: A read error may be the cause here, since a much bigger clone is one base away. The J gene is TRBJ1-2, the V gene TRBV20-1; 7 nucleotides match TRBD1. This CDR3 spans 13 amino acids. The V gene's germline CDR1 is DFQATT and CDR2 SNEGSKA (reference sequence). Trimming at V came to 0 bases and at J to 8 bases, leaving 6 bases not matched to a gene. The DNA for the CDR3 is TGCAGTGCTAGAGACCCGACAGGGAACGGCTACACCTTC. It translates to CSARDPTGNGYTF.

The sample holds a few counts of this clonotype. CDR3 nucleotide sequence: TGCGCCAGCAGCCAAGATCGGGCAGGGTCTGGGCCCCAGCATTTT. It is translated as CASSQDRAGSGPQHF. The rearrangement joins TRBV4-1 to TRBJ1-5; a possible D gene is TRBD1 (5 bases). Trimming shortened V by 0 bases and J by 9 bases, and 15 bases separated the two germline ends. This CDR3 contains 15 residues. The germline gives CDR1 MGHRA, CDR2 YSYEKL.

About this clonotype: Since the CDR3 does not end with the conserved phenylalanine or tryptophan, this likely comes from a read error. The chain employs TRBV5-1 and TRBJ2-7; 8 nucleotides match TRBD1. Germline CDR1 is SGHRS and CDR2 is YFSETQ. The CDR3 totals 16 residues. Trimming took 9 bases from V and 0 from J; bases not matched to a gene: 14. The CDR3 DNA reads as TGCGCCAACTCTAAGAACCGGGACAGGAGCTCCTACGAGCAGTACTCC. Amino acid sequence: CANSKNRDRSSYEQYS.

This clonotype occurred once. The chain links TRBV6-5 to TRBJ1-6; 8 nucleotides match TRBD1. The ends lost 2 bases at V and 3 bases at J; junction bases unmatched: 0. Per the germline V gene, CDR1 is MNHEY and CDR2 is SVGAGI. CDR3 length: 15 amino acids. Written as DNA, the CDR3 is TGTGCCAGCAGTTACGGACAGGGCTATAATTCACCCCTCCACTTT. Translation: CASSYGQGYNSPLHF.

The genes are TRBV28 and TRBJ2-7, with D possibly being TRBD2 (6 bases). Germline V CDR1 and CDR2: MDHEN, SYDVKM. The V and J ends lost 5 bases and 2 bases respectively, with 13 bases between them. This CDR3 has 14 amino acids. Here the CDR3 reads CASSGGSNPYEQYF. The CDR3 DNA reads TGTGCCAGCAGTGGGGGGAGCAACCCCTACGAGCAGTACTTC.

The rearrangement uses TRBV5-1 and TRBJ2-7; perhaps TRBD1 as D (6 bases). Between the trimmed V and J ends, which lost 1 base and 2 bases, there was a span of 16 bases. Germline V gene lookup returns CDR1 SGHRS and CDR2 YFSETQ. The CDR3 has 16 amino acids. The CDR3 nucleotides read TGCGCCAGCAGCTTGCGGGCAGGGGCCGGCGCCTACGAGCAGTACTTC. Translating it yields CASSLRAGAGAYEQYF.

With regard to this clonotype: Mismatch with germline at one junction end may stem from a read error. The chain uses TRBV6-1 and TRBJ1-4; D gene unclear. Germline V CDR1 and CDR2: MNHNS, SASEGT. CDR3 length equals 13 residues. The CDR3 nucleotides read TGTGCCAGCAGTGGCGGCAGTTGGGAAAAACTGCTTTTT. This gives the protein CASSGGSWEKLLF.

In its sample, this clonotype was seen many times. The chain uses TRBV9 and TRBJ1-6; TRBD1 matches at 9 bases. Germline V CDR1 and CDR2: SGDLS, YYNGEE. The J segment lost 10 bases and the V segment lost 4 bases, leaving 6 bases of the junction unmatched. The CDR3 is 14 amino acids. This CDR3 is CASSLTGGLSPLHF. The CDR3 region has the DNA TGTGCCAGCAGCCTGACAGGGGGGTTATCACCCCTCCACTTT.

This clonotype was seen more than once but under ten times. V gene TRBV29-1 combines with J gene TRBJ2-2; unclear D gene. Trimming removed 4 bases at V and 4 bases at J, with 10 bases between. This CDR3 is built from 13 residues. From germline, CDR1 is SQVTM and CDR2 ANQGSEA. CDR3 sequence: CSVGLPGTGELFF. The DNA of the CDR3 is TGCAGCGTTGGTCTCCCGGGCACCGGGGAGCTGTTTTTT.

This clonotype occurred many times. The chain joins TRBV6-5 to TRBJ2-5; D remains unclear. The germline gives CDR1 MNHEY, CDR2 SVGAGI. The V and J ends lost 7 bases and 5 bases respectively, with 8 bases between them. The CDR3 has 11 residues. CDR3 region: CASTNGETQYF. In DNA, the CDR3 is TGTGCCAGCACCAACGGGGAGACCCAGTACTTC.

This clonotype was counted ten times or more. V gene TRBV14 combines with J gene TRBJ2-7; TRBD2 aligns across 10 bases. Trimming at V came to 9 bases and at J to 4 bases, leaving 6 bases not matched to a gene. Looked up from germline, CDR1 is SGHDN and CDR2 is FVKESK. This CDR3 is built from 13 residues. Written as DNA, the CDR3 is TGTGCCAGTAGGACTAGCGGAGCATACGAGCAGTACTTC. This sequence encodes CASRTSGAYEQYF.

This clonotype is a singleton in its sample. V and J are TRBV5-1 and TRBJ2-7; either TRBD1 or TRBD2 may fit D (7 bases each). The CDR3 sequence is 17 residues long. Trimming pared 4 bases from V and 1 base from J, leaving 21 bases between. The germline gives CDR1 SGHRS, CDR2 YFSETQ. CDR3 coding DNA: TGCGCCAGCAGCGGGAGGGACACCCTGACAGGGTCCTACGAGCAGTACTTC. Its protein is CASSGRDTLTGSYEQYF.